This entry concerns a single TCR beta chain. Antigen unknown. The data derive from a study of OX40 agonist ivuxolimab in advanced cancers. Study-wide background: Earlier anti-PD-1, anti-PD-L1 or anti-CTLA-4 therapy was permitted; about 38% had received some. One patient with hepatocellular carcinoma and two with cutaneous melanoma, three in all, had partial responses.

Broader study findings: CD4+ and CD8+ blood T cells expanded clonally by week 6 at 0.1 to 3.0 mg/kg.

Data came from immunoSEQ multiplex PCR; TCRdb stores just in-frame clones and leaves some out. The sample lists 77,000 or so clones, 85% to 90% occurring once. V shed 1 base, J shed 13 bases, and the junction held 2 bases outside the gene matches. From germline, CDR1 is SGHDN and CDR2 FVKESK. This CDR3 contains 13 residues. The source is an adult with an advanced solid tumor such as melanoma, head and neck, liver or kidney cancer. The chain recombines TRBV14 with TRBJ2-1; 12 nucleotides agree with TRBD2. The sample in question was CD4+ or CD8+ T cells sorted from blood, obtained in a trial of the OX40 agonist ivuxolimab. The DNA for the CDR3 is TGTGCCAGCAGCCAAGCTAGCGGGAGGGCTCAGTTCTTC. Encoded protein: CASSQASGRAQFF.